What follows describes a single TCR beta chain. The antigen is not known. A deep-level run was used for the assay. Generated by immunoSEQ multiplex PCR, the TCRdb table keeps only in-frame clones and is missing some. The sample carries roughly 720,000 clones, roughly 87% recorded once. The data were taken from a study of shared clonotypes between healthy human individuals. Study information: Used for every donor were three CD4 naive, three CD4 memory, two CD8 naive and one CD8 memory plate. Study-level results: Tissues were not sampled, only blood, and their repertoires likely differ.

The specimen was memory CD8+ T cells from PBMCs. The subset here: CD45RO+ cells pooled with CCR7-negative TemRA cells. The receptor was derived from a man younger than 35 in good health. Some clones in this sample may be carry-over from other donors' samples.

The CDR3 nucleotides read TGTGCCAGCAGCTTAGACAGGGGAGACACCATATATTTT. This codes for CASSLDRGDTIYF. The J gene is TRBJ1-3, the V gene TRBV7-2; 7 bases align to TRBD1. This CDR3 comprises 13 residues. J gave up 8 bases and V 1 base, and 2 bases lay outside the gene matches. Germline V gene sequence: CDR1 SGHTA, CDR2 FQGNSA.